This T cell receptor (beta chain) was identified in a study of identical twins. Study outcomes and limitations: Twin-shared out-of-frame alpha sequences were enriched for low generation probability. There is a chance that invariant MAIT and iNKT cells partially muddied zero-insertion analyses. Abundant cord blood beta clonotypes carried fewer insertions; memory repertoires showed none.

Each CDR3 protein is one row after TCRdb ran MiXCR on the 5' RACE reads. In the table there are 220,000 or so distinct CDR3 sequences, approximately 7% of which are singletons. CDR3 length: 11 amino acids. The V end was cut by 9 bases, the J end by 3 bases, with 7 bases between. Healthy Caucasians made up all donors. This clonotype was picked up a small number of times. Its target is unknown. Another study also made use of these data, one on yellow fever vaccine responses in identical twins.

The receptor was isolated from a woman younger than 35 in good health. The sample was memory (CD45RO+) T cells sorted from blood. V usage is TRBV6-7 and J usage is TRBJ2-3; D remains ambiguous. TRBV6-7 is reported as an ORF; its role is uncertain. The CDR3 DNA is TGTGCCAGGCTAAATACAGATACGCAGTATTTT. This codes for CARLNTDTQYF.